Sequencing of this T cell receptor beta chain was carried out in a study of spatial heterogeneity in lung cancer. Study details: The average count in raw reads for each unique TCR and UMI combination exceeded nine appearances.

Time point indicated: sample taken at primary tumor resection. With 6 bases clipped from V and 4 bases from J, the junction kept 8 bases outside the gene matches. Per germline, CDR1 MNHEY and CDR2 SMNVEV (reference sequence). The CDR3 contains 15 residues. Points from the study as a whole: Counts for ubiquitous and regional expanded TCRs went along with ubiquitous and regional nonsynonymous mutations, respectively. Counts of expanded intratumoral alpha and beta TCRs tracked tumor mutation counts.

This clonotype has a count of ten or more. Its target is not known. Single TCR cDNA molecules each had their own unique molecular identifier. TCRdb processed the 5' RACE reads anew with MiXCR; each CDR3 protein has one entry. The sample has some 8,300 distinct CDR3 sequences; about 5% are singletons. The TCR was taken from a female donor with early-stage non-small cell lung cancer. The sequences come from lung tumor tissue, collected at surgery. The chain is built from TRBV27 and TRBJ2-1; the match to TRBD2 covers 8 bases. DNA of the CDR3: TGTGCCAGCAGCCTGCTGGGACTAGAATACAATGAGCAGTTCTTC. This gives the protein CASSLLGLEYNEQFF.